The source of this T cell receptor (beta chain) is a study of blood T cell repertoires in COVID-19. CDR1 and CDR2 (germline): SGHTA, FQGNSA. The CDR3 extends over 15 amino acids. V lost 4 bases and J 5 bases, leaving 15 bases between the germline ends. Profiled with immunoSEQ multiplex PCR; TCRdb holds only in-frame clones, not every one. The sample has 150,000 to 200,000 clones, 85% seen once. The J gene is TRBJ2-1, the V gene TRBV7-2; TRBD1 is a possible D gene (6 bases). The material sequenced was peripheral blood. The source of this sequence is a human donor with acute or convalescent COVID-19. The donor label of this sample is uncertain. The CDR3 here is CASSSYRVGNNEQFF. The DNA for the CDR3 is TGTGCCAGCAGCTCGTACAGGGTAGGAAACAATGAGCAGTTCTTC. Combining the CDR3 with reference TRBV7-2 and TRBJ2-1 gives the whole variable domain GAGVSQSPSNKVTEKGKDVELRCDPISGHTALYWYRQSLGQGLEFLIYFQGNSAPDKSGLPSDRFSAERTGGSVSTLTIQRTQQEDSAVYLCASSSYRVGNNEQFFGPGTRLTVL.